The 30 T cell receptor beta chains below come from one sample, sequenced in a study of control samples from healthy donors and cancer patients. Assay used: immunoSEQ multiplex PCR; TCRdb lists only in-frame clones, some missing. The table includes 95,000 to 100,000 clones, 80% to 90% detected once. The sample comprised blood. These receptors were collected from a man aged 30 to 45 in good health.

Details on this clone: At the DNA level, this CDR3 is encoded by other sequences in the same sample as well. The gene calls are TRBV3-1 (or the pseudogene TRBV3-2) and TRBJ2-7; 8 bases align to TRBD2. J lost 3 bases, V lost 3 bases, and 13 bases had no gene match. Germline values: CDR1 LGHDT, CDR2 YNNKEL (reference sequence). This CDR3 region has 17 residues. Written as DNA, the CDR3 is TGTGCCAGCAGCCATGACGGGGGGCGGGGGGCTAACTACGAGCAGTACTTC. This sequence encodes CASSHDGGRGANYEQYF.

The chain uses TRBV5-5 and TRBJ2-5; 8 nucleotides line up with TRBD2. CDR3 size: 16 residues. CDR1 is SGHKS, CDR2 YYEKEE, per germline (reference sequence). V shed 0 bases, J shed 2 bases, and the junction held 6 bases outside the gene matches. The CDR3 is CASSLARTSRQETQYF. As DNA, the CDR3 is TGTGCCAGCAGCTTGGCCCGGACTAGCAGACAAGAGACCCAGTACTTC. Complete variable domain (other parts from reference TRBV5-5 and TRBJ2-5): DAGVTQSPTHLIKTRGQQVTLRCSPISGHKSVSWYQQVLGQGPQFIFQYYEKEERGRGNFPDRFSARQFPNYSSELNVNALLLGDSALYLCASSLARTSRQETQYFGPGTRLLVL.

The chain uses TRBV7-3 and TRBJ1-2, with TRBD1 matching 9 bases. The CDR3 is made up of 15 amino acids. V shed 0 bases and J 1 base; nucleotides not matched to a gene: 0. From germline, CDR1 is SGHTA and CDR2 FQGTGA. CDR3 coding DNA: TGTGCCAGCAGCTTAACGGGACAGGGTAACTATGGCTACACCTTC. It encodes CASSLTGQGNYGYTF. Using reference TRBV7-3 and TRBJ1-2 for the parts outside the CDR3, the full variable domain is GAGVSQTPSNKVTEKGKYVELRCDPISGHTALYWYRQSLGQGPEFLIYFQGTGAADDSGLPNDRFFAVRPEGSVSTLKIQRTERGDSAVYLCASSLTGQGNYGYTFGSGTRLTVV.

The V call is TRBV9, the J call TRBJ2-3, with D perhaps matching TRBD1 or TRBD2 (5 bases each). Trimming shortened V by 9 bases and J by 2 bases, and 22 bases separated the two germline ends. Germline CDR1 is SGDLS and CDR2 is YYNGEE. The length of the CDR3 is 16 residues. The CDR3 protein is CATIPTGTVHTDTQYF. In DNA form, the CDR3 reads TGTGCCACCATCCCGACCGGGACCGTACACACAGATACGCAGTATTTT.

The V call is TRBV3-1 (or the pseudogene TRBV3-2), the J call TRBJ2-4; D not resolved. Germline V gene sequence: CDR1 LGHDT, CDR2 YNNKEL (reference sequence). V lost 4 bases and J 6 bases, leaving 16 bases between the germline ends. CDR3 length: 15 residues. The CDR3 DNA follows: TGTGCCAGCAGCCCCACCCCCAGTAGTAGAAACATTCAGTACTTC. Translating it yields CASSPTPSSRNIQYF.

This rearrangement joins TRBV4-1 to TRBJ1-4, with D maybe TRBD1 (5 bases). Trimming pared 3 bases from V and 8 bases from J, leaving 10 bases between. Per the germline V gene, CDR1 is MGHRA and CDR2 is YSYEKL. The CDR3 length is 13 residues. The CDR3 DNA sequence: TGCGCCAGCAGCCAGACAGTTAGGGAAAAACTGTTTTTT. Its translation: CASSQTVREKLFF.

The CDR3 loop reads CASNFRLVGQPQHF. The CDR3 DNA reads as TGTGCCAGCAACTTTCGGCTGGTCGGGCAGCCCCAGCATTTT. The rearrangement uses TRBV2 and TRBJ1-5; no reliable D call. The CDR3 is 14 amino acids. Trimming cost V 7 bases and J 7 bases, with 17 bases left between them. Germline assignment: CDR1 SNHLY and CDR2 FYNNEI.

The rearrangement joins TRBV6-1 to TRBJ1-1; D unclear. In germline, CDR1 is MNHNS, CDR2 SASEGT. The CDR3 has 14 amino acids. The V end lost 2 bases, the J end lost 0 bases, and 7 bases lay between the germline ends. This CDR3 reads CASSEHLLNTEAFF. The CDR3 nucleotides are TGTGCCAGCAGTGAACACCTCCTGAACACTGAAGCTTTCTTT.

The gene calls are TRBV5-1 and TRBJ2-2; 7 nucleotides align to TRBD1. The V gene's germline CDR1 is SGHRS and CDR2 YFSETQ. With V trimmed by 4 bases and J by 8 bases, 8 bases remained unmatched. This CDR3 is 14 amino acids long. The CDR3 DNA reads TGCGCCAGCAGCCAAAGACAGGGAAGTGGGGAGCTGTTTTTT. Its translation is CASSQRQGSGELFF.

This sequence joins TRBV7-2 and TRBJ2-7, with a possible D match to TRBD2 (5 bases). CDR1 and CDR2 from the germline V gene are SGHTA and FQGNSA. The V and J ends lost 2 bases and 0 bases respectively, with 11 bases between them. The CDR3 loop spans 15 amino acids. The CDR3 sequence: CASSLRRAFSYEQYF. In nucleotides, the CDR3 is TGTGCCAGCAGCTTAAGGCGGGCTTTCTCCTACGAGCAGTACTTC.

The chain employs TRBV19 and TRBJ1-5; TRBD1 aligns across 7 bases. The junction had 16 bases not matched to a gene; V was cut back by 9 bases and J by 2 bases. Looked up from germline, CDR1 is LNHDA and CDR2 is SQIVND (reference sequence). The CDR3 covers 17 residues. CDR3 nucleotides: TGTGCCAGCAGCCTATATGGGGACCAGGGGGGCAATCAGCCCCAGCATTTT. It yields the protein CASSLYGDQGGNQPQHF.

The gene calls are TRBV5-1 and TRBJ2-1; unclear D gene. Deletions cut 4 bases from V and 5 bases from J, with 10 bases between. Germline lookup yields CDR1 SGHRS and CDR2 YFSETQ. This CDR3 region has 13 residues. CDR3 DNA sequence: TGCGCCAGCAGCATGACGCAGGACAATGAGCAGTTCTTC. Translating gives CASSMTQDNEQFF.

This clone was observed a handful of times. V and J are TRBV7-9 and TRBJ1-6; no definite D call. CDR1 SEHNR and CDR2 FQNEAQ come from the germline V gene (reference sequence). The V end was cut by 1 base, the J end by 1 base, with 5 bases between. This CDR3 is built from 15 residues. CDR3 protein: CASSLEGSYNSPLHF. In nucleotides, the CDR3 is TGTGCCAGCAGCTTAGAAGGATCCTATAATTCACCCCTCCACTTT. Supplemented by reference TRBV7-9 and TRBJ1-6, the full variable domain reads DTGVSQNPRHKITKRGQNVTFRCDPISEHNRLYWYRQTLGQGPEFLTYFQNEAQLEKSRLLSDRFSAERPKGSFSTLEIQRTEQGDSAMYLCASSLEGSYNSPLHFGNGTRLTVT.

CDR3: CASSPGTETEAFF. CDR3 nucleotide sequence: TGTGCCAGCAGTCCCGGGACAGAAACTGAAGCTTTCTTT. V and J are TRBV28 and TRBJ1-1; TRBD1 aligns across 7 bases. With V trimmed by 5 bases and J by 5 bases, 5 bases remained unmatched. The CDR3 spans 13 residues. Germline loops: CDR1 MDHEN, CDR2 SYDVKM.

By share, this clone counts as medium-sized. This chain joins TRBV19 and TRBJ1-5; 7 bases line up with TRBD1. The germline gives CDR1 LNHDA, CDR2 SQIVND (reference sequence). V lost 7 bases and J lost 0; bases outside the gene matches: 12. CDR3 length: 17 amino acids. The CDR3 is CASTPQGQSISNQPQHF. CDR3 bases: TGTGCCAGTACCCCTCAGGGACAGTCTATTAGCAATCAGCCCCAGCATTTT.

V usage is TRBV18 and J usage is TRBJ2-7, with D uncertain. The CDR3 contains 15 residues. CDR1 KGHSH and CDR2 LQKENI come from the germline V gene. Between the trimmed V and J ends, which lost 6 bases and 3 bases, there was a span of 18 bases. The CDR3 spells CASSPTRTEFYEQYV. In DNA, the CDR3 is TGTGCCAGCTCTCCCACGAGAACAGAGTTCTACGAGCAGTACGTC.

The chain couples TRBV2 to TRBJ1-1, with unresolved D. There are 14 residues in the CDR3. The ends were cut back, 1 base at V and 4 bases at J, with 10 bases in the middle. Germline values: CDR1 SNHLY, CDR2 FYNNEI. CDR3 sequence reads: CASSEVLALTEAFF. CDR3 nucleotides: TGTGCCAGCAGTGAAGTCCTCGCCCTCACTGAAGCTTTCTTT.

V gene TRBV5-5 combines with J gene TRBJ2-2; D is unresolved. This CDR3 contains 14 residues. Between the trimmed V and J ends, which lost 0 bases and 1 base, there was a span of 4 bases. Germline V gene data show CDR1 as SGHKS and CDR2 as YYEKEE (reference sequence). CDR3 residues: CASSLGQNTGELFF. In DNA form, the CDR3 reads TGTGCCAGCAGCTTGGGACAGAACACCGGGGAGCTGTTTTTT.

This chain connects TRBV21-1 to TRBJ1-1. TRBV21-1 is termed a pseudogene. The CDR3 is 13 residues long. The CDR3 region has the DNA TGTGCCAGCAGCAAGCCAAGCTCCGGGGGAGCTTTCTTT. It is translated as CASSKPSSGGAFF.

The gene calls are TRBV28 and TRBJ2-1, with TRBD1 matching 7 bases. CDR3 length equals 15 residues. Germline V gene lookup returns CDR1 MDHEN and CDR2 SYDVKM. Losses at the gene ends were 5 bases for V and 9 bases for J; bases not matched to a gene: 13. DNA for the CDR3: TGTGCCAGCAGTCCAATTAGTACTCGGGACAGTGAGCAGTTCTTC. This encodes CASSPISTRDSEQFF.

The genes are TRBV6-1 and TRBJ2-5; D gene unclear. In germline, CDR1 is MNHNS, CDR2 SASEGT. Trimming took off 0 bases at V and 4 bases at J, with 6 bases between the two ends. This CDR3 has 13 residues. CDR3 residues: CASSEARGETQYF. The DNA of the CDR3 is TGTGCCAGCAGTGAAGCTCGAGGAGAGACCCAGTACTTC.

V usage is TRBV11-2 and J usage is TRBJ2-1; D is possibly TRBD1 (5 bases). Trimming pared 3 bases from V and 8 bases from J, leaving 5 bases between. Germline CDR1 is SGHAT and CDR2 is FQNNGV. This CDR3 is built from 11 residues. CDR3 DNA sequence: TGTGCCAGCAGCTTGACAGATGAGCAGTTCTTC. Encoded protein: CASSLTDEQFF.

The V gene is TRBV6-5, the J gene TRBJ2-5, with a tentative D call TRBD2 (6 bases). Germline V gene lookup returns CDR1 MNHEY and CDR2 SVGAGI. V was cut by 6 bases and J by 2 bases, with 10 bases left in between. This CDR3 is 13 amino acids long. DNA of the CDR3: TGTGCCAGCAGCCCCGGGACTCAAGAGACCCAGTACTTC. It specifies CASSPGTQETQYF.

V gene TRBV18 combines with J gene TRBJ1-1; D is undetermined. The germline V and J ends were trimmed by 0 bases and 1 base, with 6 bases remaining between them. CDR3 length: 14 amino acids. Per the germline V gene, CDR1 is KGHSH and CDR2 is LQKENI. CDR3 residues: CASSPPTTNTEAFF. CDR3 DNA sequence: TGTGCCAGCTCACCACCGACAACGAACACTGAAGCTTTCTTT.

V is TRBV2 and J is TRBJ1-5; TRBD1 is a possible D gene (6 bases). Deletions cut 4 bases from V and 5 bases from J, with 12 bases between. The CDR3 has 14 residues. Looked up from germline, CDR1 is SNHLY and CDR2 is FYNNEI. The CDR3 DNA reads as TGTGCCAGCAGTGGGCTTACAGGGTATCAGCCCCAGCATTTT. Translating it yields CASSGLTGYQPQHF. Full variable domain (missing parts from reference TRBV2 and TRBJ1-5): EPEVTQTPSHQVTQMGQEVILRCVPISNHLYFYWYRQILGQKVEFLVSFYNNEISEKSEIFDDQFSVERPDGSNFTLKIRSTKLEDSAMYFCASSGLTGYQPQHFGDGTRLSIL.

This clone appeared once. The CDR3 DNA is TGTGCCAGCACTTCTAGTGGCTATGGCTACACCTTC. Translation: CASTSSGYGYTF. V and J are TRBV2 and TRBJ1-2; unclear D gene. This CDR3 comprises 12 residues. Trimming shortened V by 7 bases and J by 4 bases, and 10 bases separated the two germline ends. In germline, CDR1 is SNHLY, CDR2 FYNNEI.

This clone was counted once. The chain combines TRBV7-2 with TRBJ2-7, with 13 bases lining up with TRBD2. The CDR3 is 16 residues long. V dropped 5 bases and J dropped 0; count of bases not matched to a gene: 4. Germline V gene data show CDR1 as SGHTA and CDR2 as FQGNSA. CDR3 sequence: CASSPTSGRDSYEQYF. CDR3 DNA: TGTGCCAGCAGCCCTACTAGCGGGAGGGACTCCTACGAGCAGTACTTC.

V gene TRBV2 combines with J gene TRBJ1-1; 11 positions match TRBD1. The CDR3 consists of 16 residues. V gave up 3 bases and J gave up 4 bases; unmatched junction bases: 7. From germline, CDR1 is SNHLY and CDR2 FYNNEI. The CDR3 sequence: CASSEDRGRRGTEAFF. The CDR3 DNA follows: TGTGCCAGCAGTGAGGACAGGGGGCGCCGGGGCACTGAAGCTTTCTTT.

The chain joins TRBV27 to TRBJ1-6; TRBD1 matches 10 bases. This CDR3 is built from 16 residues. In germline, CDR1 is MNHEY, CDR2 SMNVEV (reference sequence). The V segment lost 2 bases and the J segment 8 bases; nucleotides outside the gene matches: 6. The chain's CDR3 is CASSLTGQGFDSPLHF. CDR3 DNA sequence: TGTGCCAGCAGTTTAACGGGACAGGGGTTTGATTCACCCCTCCACTTT.

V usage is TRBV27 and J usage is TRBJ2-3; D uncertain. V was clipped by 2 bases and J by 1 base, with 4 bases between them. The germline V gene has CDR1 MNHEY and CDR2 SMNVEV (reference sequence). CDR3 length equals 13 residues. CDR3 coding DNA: TGTGCCAGCAGTTTAGGCCGCACAGATACGCAGTATTTT. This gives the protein CASSLGRTDTQYF.